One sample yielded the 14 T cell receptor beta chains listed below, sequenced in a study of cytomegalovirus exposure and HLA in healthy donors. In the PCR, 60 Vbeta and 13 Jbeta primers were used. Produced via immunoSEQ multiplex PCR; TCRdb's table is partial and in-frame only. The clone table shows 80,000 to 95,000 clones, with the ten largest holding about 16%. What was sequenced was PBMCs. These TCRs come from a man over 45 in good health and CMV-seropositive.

The CDR3 region has the DNA TGTGCCAGCAGTCAGACATCGGAAGCTTTCTTT. It specifies CASSQTSEAFF. The genes are TRBV5-6 and TRBJ1-1; D not resolved. The V end was cut by 5 bases, the J end by 8 bases, with 10 bases between. The CDR3 totals 11 residues. Germline-derived CDR1 and CDR2 are SGHDT and YYEEEE.

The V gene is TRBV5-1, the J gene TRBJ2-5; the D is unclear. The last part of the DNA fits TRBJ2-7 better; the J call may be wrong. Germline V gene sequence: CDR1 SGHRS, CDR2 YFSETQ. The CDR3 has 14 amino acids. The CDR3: CASSLKTGLSEQYF. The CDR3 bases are TGCGCCAGCAGCTTAAAGACTGGCCTTTCCGAGCAGTACTTC.

The CDR3 sequence: CASSFFPRAGGANTEAFF. CDR3 bases: TGTGCCAGCAGTTTTTTTCCTCGTGCGGGGGGCGCCAATACTGAAGCTTTCTTT. This chain links TRBV27 with TRBJ1-1; tentatively, D is TRBD1 (6 bases). This CDR3 region has 18 residues. V shed 3 bases and J shed 5 bases, with 25 bases lying between them. CDR1 MNHEY and CDR2 SMNVEV come from the germline V gene (reference sequence).

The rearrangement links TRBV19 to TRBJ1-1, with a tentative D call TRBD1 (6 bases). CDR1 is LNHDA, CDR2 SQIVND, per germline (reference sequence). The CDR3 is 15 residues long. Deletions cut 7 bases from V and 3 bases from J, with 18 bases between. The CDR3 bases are TGTGCCAGTACTCTAAAGGGGGGGCCTGACACTGAAGCTTTCTTT. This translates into CASTLKGGPDTEAFF.

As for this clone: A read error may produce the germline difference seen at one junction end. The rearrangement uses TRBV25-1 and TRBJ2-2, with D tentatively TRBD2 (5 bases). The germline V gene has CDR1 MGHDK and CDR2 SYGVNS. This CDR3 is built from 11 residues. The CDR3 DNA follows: TGTGCCAGCGGGATGACTGGGGAGCTGCTTTTT. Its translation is CASGMTGELLF.

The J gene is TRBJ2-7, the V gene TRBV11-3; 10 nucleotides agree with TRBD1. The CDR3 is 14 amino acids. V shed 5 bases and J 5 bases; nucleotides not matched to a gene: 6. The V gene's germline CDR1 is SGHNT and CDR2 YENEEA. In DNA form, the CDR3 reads TGTGCCAGCAGCCAATTGACAGGGGGCAACGAGCAGTACTTC. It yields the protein CASSQLTGGNEQYF. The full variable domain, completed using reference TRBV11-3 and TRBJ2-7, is EAGVVQSPRYKIIEKKQPVAFWCNPISGHNTLYWYLQNLGQGPELLIRYENEEAVDDSQLPKDRFSAERLKGVDSTLKIQPAELGDSAVYLCASSQLTGGNEQYFGPGTRLTVT.

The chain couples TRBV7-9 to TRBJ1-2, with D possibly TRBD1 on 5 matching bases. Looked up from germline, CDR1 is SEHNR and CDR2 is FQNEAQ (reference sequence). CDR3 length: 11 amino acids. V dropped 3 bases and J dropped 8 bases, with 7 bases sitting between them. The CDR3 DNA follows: TGTGCCAGCAGCTTCGGGGGAGGCTACACCTTC. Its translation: CASSFGGGYTF. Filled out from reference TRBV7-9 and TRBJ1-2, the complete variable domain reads DTGVSQNPRHKITKRGQNVTFRCDPISEHNRLYWYRQTLGQGPEFLTYFQNEAQLEKSRLLSDRFSAERPKGSFSTLEIQRTEQGDSAMYLCASSFGGGYTFGSGTRLTVV.

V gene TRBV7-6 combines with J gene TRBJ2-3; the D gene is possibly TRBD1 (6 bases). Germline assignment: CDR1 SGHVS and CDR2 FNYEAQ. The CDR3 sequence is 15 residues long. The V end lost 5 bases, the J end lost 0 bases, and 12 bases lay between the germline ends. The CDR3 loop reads CASSRQASSTDTQYF. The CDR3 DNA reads TGTGCCAGCAGCCGACAGGCCTCTAGCACAGATACGCAGTATTTT.

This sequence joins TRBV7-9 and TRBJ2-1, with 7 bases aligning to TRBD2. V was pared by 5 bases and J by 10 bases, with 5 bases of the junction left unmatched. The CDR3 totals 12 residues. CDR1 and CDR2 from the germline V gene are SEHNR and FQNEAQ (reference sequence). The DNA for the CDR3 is TGTGCCAGCAGCCGGGACTATCGGGAGCAGTTCTTC. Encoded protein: CASSRDYREQFF.

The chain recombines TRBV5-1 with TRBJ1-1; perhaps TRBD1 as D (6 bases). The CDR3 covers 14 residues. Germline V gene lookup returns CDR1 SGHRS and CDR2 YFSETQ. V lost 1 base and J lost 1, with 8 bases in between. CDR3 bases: TGCGCCAGCAGCTTGACGGGACAGAACACTGAAGCTTTCTTT. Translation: CASSLTGQNTEAFF.

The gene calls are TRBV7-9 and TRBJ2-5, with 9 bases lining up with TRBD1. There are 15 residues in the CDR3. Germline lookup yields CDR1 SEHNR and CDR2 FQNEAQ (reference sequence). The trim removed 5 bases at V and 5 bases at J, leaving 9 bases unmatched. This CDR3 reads CASSHLGTGIETQYF. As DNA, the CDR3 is TGTGCCAGCAGCCACCTTGGGACAGGGATCGAGACCCAGTACTTC.

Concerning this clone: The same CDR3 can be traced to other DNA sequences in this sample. The CDR3 sequence: CASSPTSGRSYEQYF. In DNA form, the CDR3 reads TGTGCCAGCAGCCCTACTAGCGGGAGATCCTACGAGCAGTACTTC. The V call is TRBV11-3, the J call TRBJ2-7, with TRBD2 matching over 11 bases. V was pared by 5 bases and J by 1 base, with 4 bases of the junction left unmatched. Germline lookup yields CDR1 SGHNT and CDR2 YENEEA. This CDR3 contains 15 residues.

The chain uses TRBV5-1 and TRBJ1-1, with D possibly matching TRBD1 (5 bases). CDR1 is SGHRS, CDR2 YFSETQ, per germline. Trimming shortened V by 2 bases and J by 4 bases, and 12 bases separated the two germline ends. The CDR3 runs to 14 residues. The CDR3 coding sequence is TGCGCCAGCAGCTTCCTCGACAGTGCCACTGAAGCTTTCTTT. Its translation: CASSFLDSATEAFF. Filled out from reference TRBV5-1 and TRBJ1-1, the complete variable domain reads KAGVTQTPRYLIKTRGQQVTLSCSPISGHRSVSWYQQTPGQGLQFLFEYFSETQRNKGNFPGRFSGRQFSNSRSEMNVSTLELGDSALYLCASSFLDSATEAFFGQGTRLTVV.

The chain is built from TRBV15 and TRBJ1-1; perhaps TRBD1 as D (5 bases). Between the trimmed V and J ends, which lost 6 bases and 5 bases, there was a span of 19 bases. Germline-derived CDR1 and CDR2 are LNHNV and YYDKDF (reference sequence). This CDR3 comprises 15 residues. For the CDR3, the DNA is TGTGCCACCAGGGTAATCGGCCAGGGTTGGACTGAAGCTTTCTTT. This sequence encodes CATRVIGQGWTEAFF.